The next 30 T cell receptor beta chains were all read from a single sample in a study of OX40 agonist ivuxolimab in advanced cancers. The data were produced by immunoSEQ multiplex PCR, yet TCRdb's version contains in-frame clones alone and is incomplete. The sample includes approximately 61,000 clones, approximately 89% of them seen just once. Specimen: CD4+ or CD8+ T cells sorted from blood, collected in a trial of the OX40 agonist ivuxolimab. The receptors here all came from an adult with an advanced solid tumor such as melanoma, head and neck, liver or kidney cancer.

This sequence joins TRBV4-1 and TRBJ2-7; 10 bases align to TRBD2. J was trimmed by 6 bases and V by 3 bases; bases with no gene match: 5. This CDR3 comprises 14 residues. Germline CDR1 reads MGHRA; CDR2 reads YSYEKL. CDR3 DNA: TGCGCCAGCAGCCACCCCGGGACTAGCGCCGAGCAGTACTTC. It is translated as CASSHPGTSAEQYF.

As to this clone: An end of the junction differs from the germline gene, which may be a read error. The chain joins TRBV6-5 to TRBJ1-1; tentative D call: TRBD1 (6 bases). The CDR3 totals 12 residues. Per the germline V gene, CDR1 is MNHEY and CDR2 is SVGAGI. CDR3 loop: CASSTGNAEAFF. The CDR3 nucleotides read TGTGCCAGTTCAACAGGGAACGCTGAAGCTTTCTTT.

V is TRBV19 and J is TRBJ1-5; possibly TRBD1 for D (5 bases). The CDR3 extends over 15 amino acids. CDR1 LNHDA and CDR2 SQIVND come from the germline V gene (reference sequence). Deletions cut 2 bases from V and 0 bases from J, with 8 bases between. The CDR3 coding sequence is TGTGCCAGTAGTATATCACAGGCTAGCAATCAGCCCCAGCATTTT. This translates into CASSISQASNQPQHF.

The rearrangement uses TRBV4-1 and TRBJ2-3; the match to TRBD2 covers 10 bases. After removal of 0 bases from V and 6 bases from J, the junction contained 12 bases not matched to a gene. Germline values: CDR1 MGHRA, CDR2 YSYEKL. The CDR3 contains 18 residues. The CDR3 loop reads CASSQDLIAGGTSDTQYF. DNA for the CDR3: TGCGCCAGCAGCCAAGATCTTATAGCGGGGGGCACCTCGGATACGCAGTATTTT.

J is TRBJ2-7 and V is TRBV6-4, with unresolved D. Germline CDR1 reads MRHNA; CDR2 reads SNTAGT. The CDR3 contains 14 residues. V gave up 3 bases and J gave up 0 bases, with 9 bases separating them. Here the CDR3 reads CASSELFGSYEQYF. The CDR3 DNA sequence: TGTGCCAGCAGTGAACTTTTTGGCTCCTACGAGCAGTACTTC.

J is TRBJ2-4 and V is TRBV27; TRBD2 matches at 11 bases. Germline V gives CDR1 MNHEY, CDR2 SMNVEV (reference sequence). This CDR3 has 18 residues. V lost 6 bases to trimming and J lost 0 bases; unmatched junction nucleotides: 10. DNA for the CDR3: TGTGCCAGCAGCCGCACTAGCGGGGGACTTATAGCCAAAAACATTCAGTACTTC. Translated: CASSRTSGGLIAKNIQYF.

This chain joins TRBV2 and TRBJ1-5; D not resolved. CDR3 length equals 15 residues. Trimming cost V 4 bases and J 5 bases, with 15 bases left between them. Germline V lookup: CDR1 SNHLY, CDR2 FYNNEI. CDR3 sequence reads: CASSASYSLDQPQHF. CDR3 nucleotides: TGTGCCAGCAGTGCTAGTTACAGTTTAGATCAGCCCCAGCATTTT.

V gene TRBV7-9 combines with J gene TRBJ2-3, with 9 bases that match TRBD1. From germline, CDR1 is SEHNR and CDR2 FQNEAQ (reference sequence). Losses at the gene ends were 3 bases for V and 6 bases for J; bases not matched to a gene: 10. This CDR3 is built from 16 residues. The CDR3 here is CASSFPDRGISDTQYF. The CDR3 DNA reads TGTGCCAGCAGCTTCCCGGACAGGGGAATATCGGATACGCAGTATTTT.

The V call is TRBV19, the J call TRBJ2-5, with D perhaps matching TRBD1 (5 bases). The V end lost 3 bases, the J end lost 5 bases, and 19 bases lay between the germline ends. Germline CDR1 and CDR2: LNHDA and SQIVND (reference sequence). The CDR3 is made up of 16 amino acids. CDR3 loop: CASSIAQGILGETQYF. CDR3 sequence (DNA): TGTGCCAGTAGTATCGCCCAGGGCATCCTCGGGGAGACCCAGTACTTC.

The V gene is TRBV28, the J gene TRBJ2-3, with 9 bases aligning to TRBD2. Germline V gene sequence: CDR1 MDHEN, CDR2 SYDVKM. With V trimmed by 3 bases and J by 3 bases, 1 base remained unmatched. CDR3 length equals 14 residues. CDR3 nucleotides: TGTGCCAGCAGTTTCCTAGCGGGAACAGATACGCAGTATTTT. Amino acids: CASSFLAGTDTQYF.

The genes are TRBV5-1 and TRBJ2-1; D unresolved. CDR1 and CDR2 from the germline V gene are SGHRS and YFSETQ. The CDR3 contains 11 residues. V lost 3 bases and J lost 8, with 6 bases in between. CDR3 DNA sequence: TGCGCCAGCAGCTACCGGGATGAGCAGTTCTTC. Translation gives CASSYRDEQFF. The full variable domain, with the rest looked up from reference TRBV5-1 and TRBJ2-1, is KAGVTQTPRYLIKTRGQQVTLSCSPISGHRSVSWYQQTPGQGLQFLFEYFSETQRNKGNFPGRFSGRQFSNSRSEMNVSTLELGDSALYLCASSYRDEQFFGPGTRLTVL.

V and J are TRBV6-4 and TRBJ2-2; tentative D call: TRBD2 (6 bases). The CDR3 contains 13 residues. V lost 6 bases to trimming and J lost 6 bases, with 11 bases between them. Germline lookup yields CDR1 MRHNA and CDR2 SNTAGT. Here the CDR3 DNA reads TGTGCCAGCAGGAGTCGGGGGTCCGGGGAGCTGTTTTTT. Its translation: CASRSRGSGELFF.

This chain connects TRBV5-1 to TRBJ1-1, with a weak D call TRBD1 (5 bases). Per the germline V gene, CDR1 is SGHRS and CDR2 is YFSETQ. V was pared by 3 bases and J by 3 bases, with 12 bases between. This CDR3 contains 14 residues. The CDR3, as DNA: TGCGCCAGCAGCTCCAGGGTTTCTGACACTGAAGCTTTCTTT. Translated, it gives CASSSRVSDTEAFF.

In nucleotides, the CDR3 is TGTGCCAGCAGTCGGACAGGGGCCTACGAGCAGTACTTC. It translates to CASSRTGAYEQYF. This chain connects TRBV7-2 to TRBJ2-7; 9 nucleotides align to TRBD1. Germline V gene lookup returns CDR1 SGHTA and CDR2 FQGNSA. J was trimmed by 2 bases and V by 6 bases; bases with no gene match: 2. This CDR3 has 13 amino acids.

V usage is TRBV7-9 and J usage is TRBJ2-5; D might be TRBD1 or TRBD2, each matching 6 bases. The CDR3 is 15 amino acids. Germline assignment: CDR1 SEHNR and CDR2 FQNEAQ (reference sequence). The germline V and J ends were trimmed by 3 bases and 5 bases, with 16 bases remaining between them. The CDR3 region is CASSLSGAAGETQYF. Here the CDR3 DNA reads TGTGCCAGCAGCTTGTCGGGGGCCGCCGGGGAGACCCAGTACTTC.

This clone was seen just once. Other DNA sequences from this sample encode an identical CDR3 as well. The chain carries TRBV6-5 and TRBJ2-3; TRBD2 agrees at 9 bases. The V segment lost 0 bases and the J segment 3 bases; nucleotides outside the gene matches: 1. Germline CDR1 MNHEY, CDR2 SVGAGI. CDR3 length: 15 amino acids. The DNA for the CDR3 is TGTGCCAGCAGTTACTCCAGCGGGGGGACAGATACGCAGTATTTT. As protein: CASSYSSGGTDTQYF.

The chain is built from TRBV12-5 and TRBJ1-1; D is possibly TRBD1 (5 bases). In germline, CDR1 is LGHNT, CDR2 FRNRAP. V gave up 8 bases and J gave up 5 bases, with 12 bases separating them. This CDR3 contains 12 residues. CDR3 in amino acids: CASSWGLTEAFF. The DNA of the CDR3 is TGTGCTAGTTCCTGGGGACTGACTGAAGCTTTCTTT.

The chain couples TRBV7-2 to TRBJ1-2; D call uncertain. Germline loops: CDR1 SGHTA, CDR2 FQGNSA. This CDR3 is 11 amino acids long. Trimming stripped 2 bases from V and 8 bases from J, with 6 bases between. CDR3 DNA: TGTGCCAGCAGCTTACTTGCAGGCTACACCTTC. Its translation is CASSLLAGYTF.

This rearrangement joins TRBV2 to TRBJ2-7, with TRBD1 matching 8 bases. CDR1 is SNHLY and CDR2 is FYNNEI in the germline V gene. The CDR3 sequence is 12 residues long. The V segment lost 8 bases and the J segment 2 bases; nucleotides outside the gene matches: 2. The CDR3 region is CASLQGAYEQYF. In DNA form, the CDR3 reads TGTGCCAGCCTACAGGGGGCCTACGAGCAGTACTTC. Looking up the rest from reference TRBV2 and TRBJ2-7 gives the full variable domain: EPEVTQTPSHQVTQMGQEVILRCVPISNHLYFYWYRQILGQKVEFLVSFYNNEISEKSEIFDDQFSVERPDGSNFTLKIRSTKLEDSAMYFCASLQGAYEQYFGPGTRLTVT.

This rearrangement joins TRBV11-2 to TRBJ2-7, with D possibly being TRBD1 (6 bases). Per germline, CDR1 SGHAT and CDR2 FQNNGV. CDR3 size: 14 residues. Trimming cost V 1 base and J 7 bases, with 14 bases left between them. The CDR3 coding sequence is TGTGCCAGCAGCTTAGCCTGGGACATAGATGAGCAGTACTTC. Its translation is CASSLAWDIDEQYF.

The count of this clone is one. V usage is TRBV5-4 and J usage is TRBJ2-1; D perhaps matches TRBD2 (6 bases). The CDR3 consists of 12 residues. The V gene lost 4 bases and the J gene lost 7 bases, with 9 bases spanning the gap. Germline CDR1 and CDR2: SGHNT and YYREEE (reference sequence). In DNA, the CDR3 is TGTGCCAGCAGCCCCGGGGGAAATGAGCAGTTCTTC. Translating gives CASSPGGNEQFF.

V and J are TRBV5-4 and TRBJ2-7; D perhaps matches TRBD1 (6 bases). The CDR3 has 13 residues. CDR1 is SGHNT and CDR2 is YYREEE in the germline V gene (reference sequence). The ends were cut back, 4 bases at V and 2 bases at J, with 10 bases in the middle. DNA for the CDR3: TGTGCCAGCAGCGACGACAGGCCCTACGAGCAGTACTTC. This codes for CASSDDRPYEQYF.

Only one count was recorded for this clone. The rearrangement links TRBV10-3 to TRBJ1-5; TRBD1 is a possible D gene (5 bases). Germline V gene sequence: CDR1 ENHRY, CDR2 SYGVKD. Trimming removed 0 bases from V and 5 bases from J, with 14 bases in between. CDR3 length equals 16 residues. CDR3 coding DNA: TGTGCCATCAGTGAGTCGGTGCCGGGGGGTGATCAGCCCCAGCATTTT. Protein: CAISESVPGGDQPQHF.

The chain links TRBV10-1 to TRBJ2-7, with a tentative D call TRBD1 (5 bases). The CDR3 covers 14 residues. Germline lookup yields CDR1 WNHNN and CDR2 SYGVQD (reference sequence). V lost 3 bases, J lost 3 bases, and 12 bases lay in between. CDR3 nucleotide sequence: TGCGCCAGCAGTGACCTAGACAGTTACTACGAGCAGTACTTC. Amino acids: CASSDLDSYYEQYF.

By sample fraction, this clone is medium-sized. The chain combines TRBV7-8 with TRBJ1-5, with D maybe TRBD1 (6 bases). Germline-derived CDR1 and CDR2 are SGHVS and FQNEAQ. The CDR3 contains 15 residues. The V and J ends lost 4 bases and 6 bases respectively, with 16 bases between them. CDR3 DNA: TGTGCCAGCAGCTCCCTACAGGGTCCGAGTCAGCCCCAGCATTTT. Its protein is CASSSLQGPSQPQHF.

V and J are TRBV28 and TRBJ1-1; no clear D. Germline lookup yields CDR1 MDHEN and CDR2 SYDVKM. The germline V and J ends were trimmed by 3 bases and 4 bases, with 12 bases remaining between them. The CDR3 sequence is 14 residues long. The CDR3 sequence: CASSLMGSITEAFF. The CDR3 DNA reads as TGTGCCAGCAGTTTGATGGGGTCTATCACTGAAGCTTTCTTT.

V usage is TRBV18 and J usage is TRBJ1-2; D is perhaps TRBD1 (6 bases). The CDR3 totals 16 residues. Trimming stripped 3 bases from V and 5 bases from J, with 19 bases between. The V gene's germline CDR1 is KGHSH and CDR2 LQKENI. The CDR3 region is CASSPEAGTFPYGYTF. The CDR3, as DNA: TGTGCCAGCTCACCTGAAGCGGGGACATTCCCTTATGGCTACACCTTC.

V and J are TRBV7-9 and TRBJ2-5, with 7 bases fitting TRBD1. The ends lost 10 bases at V and 4 bases at J; junction bases unmatched: 15. The CDR3 spans 15 residues. Germline V CDR1 and CDR2: SEHNR, FQNEAQ (reference sequence). The CDR3 reads CAIQPLRGQLETQYF. CDR3 sequence (DNA): TGTGCCATCCAACCGTTGAGGGGACAGTTAGAGACCCAGTACTTC.

V usage is TRBV4-1 and J usage is TRBJ1-2; D is undetermined. V was pared by 0 bases and J by 2 bases, with 7 bases between. The CDR3 extends over 14 amino acids. The germline V gene has CDR1 MGHRA and CDR2 YSYEKL. CDR3 sequence reads: CASSQDNSNYGYTF. The CDR3 bases are TGCGCCAGCAGCCAAGACAACAGCAACTATGGCTACACCTTC.

J is TRBJ2-1 and V is TRBV5-1; D not resolved. Germline values: CDR1 SGHRS, CDR2 YFSETQ. This CDR3 is 14 amino acids long. With 6 bases removed from V and 8 bases from J, the gap between germline ends came to 18 bases. The chain's CDR3 is CASTPRWGNDEQFF. CDR3 sequence (DNA): TGCGCCAGCACCCCCCGCTGGGGAAACGATGAGCAGTTCTTC.